This T cell receptor beta chain was sequenced in a study of CD8+CD57+ T cells in acquired aplastic anemia. General study points: Sharing between patients and controls was observed for around 30 CD8+ CDR3 sequences.

Both TCR beta VDJ combination and CDR3 sequence profiling were carried out. Genomic DNA was the template for this profiling. TCRdb used MiXCR to reprocess the reads, holding one entry per CDR3 protein. The sample holds 150,000 to 200,000 distinct CDR3 sequences; around 50% are singletons and the top ten take 10% to 15%. The patients chosen for sequencing had shown expansion of CD8+CD57+ cells (detected by flow cytometry). The diagnosis in all patients was severe acquired aplastic anemia. The germline gives CDR1 KGHDR, CDR2 SFDVKD. This CDR3 is 14 amino acids long. V dropped 8 bases and J dropped 0 bases, with 11 bases sitting between them. With regard to this clonotype: What it binds is unknown.

This chain links TRBV24-1 with TRBJ2-3; no firm D call. The sequencing sample was made of sorted CD4+, CD8+, or CD8+CD57+ T cells (not recorded which) from PBMCs. The clonotype originates from a human donor with aplastic anemia. This CDR3 reads CATKGKSSTDTQYF. CDR3 nucleotides: TGTGCCACCAAAGGGAAGAGTAGCACAGATACGCAGTATTTT.